Listed below are T cell receptor beta chains from one sample, sequenced in a study of blood T cell repertoires in COVID-19. Measured with immunoSEQ multiplex PCR; TCRdb has only the in-frame clones, and not every one. Altogether a few hundred thousand clones are present, 80% to 85% being singletons, with the ten largest covering 3.4%. Sequenced input: PBMCs or T cells enriched from blood (not recorded which). The receptors were sampled from a man aged 45-65 years who had recovered from COVID-19. Both conserved end residues are part of each CDR3. D genes are given only for firm matches. Clone size, where shown, is once, few, many, or a class for clones that have expanded.

TRBJ2-3,TRBD2,TRBV6-2/TRBV6-3,-,TGTGCCAGCAGCCGGGGCGCGGGAGCCAGAGCAGATACGCAGTATTTT,CASSRGAGARADTQYF
TRBJ2-6,TRBD2,TRBV9,-,TGTGCCAGCAGCGTAGGCCTAGCGGTGAGCTCTGGGGCCAACGTCCTGACTTTC,CASSVGLAVSSGANVLTF
TRBJ2-2,TRBD2,TRBV4-2,-,TGTGCCAGCAGCCAGACCTTAATAGCGGGGGGTCTCAACACCGGGGAGCTGTTTTTT,CASSQTLIAGGLNTGELFF
TRBJ2-7,-,TRBV3-1/TRBV3-2,-,TGTGCCAGCAGCCAAAATAGGGGTGTAGGGAACGAGCAGTACTTC,CASSQNRGVGNEQYF
TRBJ2-1,TRBD2,TRBV27,-,TGTGCCAGCAGTATACACAGGGGGCAACTAGCGGGAGGGCTTCGGAATGAGCAGTTCTTC,CASSIHRGQLAGGLRNEQFF
TRBJ2-2,-,TRBV7-9,-,TGTGCCAGCAGCTTAGGGGGGAGCGGGTACACCGGGGAGCTGTTTTTT,CASSLGGSGYTGELFF
TRBJ1-1,-,TRBV9,-,TGTGCCAGCAGCGTAGGAGGGTCCACTGAAGCTTTCTTT,CASSVGGSTEAFF
TRBJ2-3,TRBD1,TRBV3-1/TRBV3-2,-,TGTGCCAGCAGCCACCTACTCGGGACAGGGACCCTTAGCACAGATACGCAGTATTTT,CASSHLLGTGTLSTDTQYF
TRBJ1-2,-,TRBV29-1,-,TGCAGCGTTGAAGATCACGGCAGGGAATACTATGGCTACACCTTC,CSVEDHGREYYGYTF
TRBJ1-1,-,TRBV10-1,medium-sized,TGCGCCTCCGCGGCAGGGCAAAACACTGAAGCTTTCTTT,CASAAGQNTEAFF
TRBJ1-1,TRBD1,TRBV2,few,TGTGCCAGCATGGGGGCCAGGGGGCTTGACACTGAAGCTTTCTTT,CASMGARGLDTEAFF
TRBJ2-1,TRBD2,TRBV19,-,TGTGCCAGTAGTCTTGGACTAGCGGGTTACAATGAGCAGTTCTTC,CASSLGLAGYNEQFF
TRBJ1-4,TRBD1,TRBV27,-,TGTGCCAGCAGACAAGGGACAGGGGAAAAACTGTTTTTT,CASRQGTGEKLFF
TRBJ1-2,-,TRBV6-2/TRBV6-3,-,TGTGCCAGCAGTTACTCGACTCTGCAGCTCGGCTACACCTTC,CASSYSTLQLGYTF
TRBJ2-1,TRBD2,TRBV10-1,-,TGCGCCAGCAGTGAGCCCGGGACTAGAGGTTTATTTGAGCAGTTCTTC,CASSEPGTRGLFEQFF
TRBJ1-5,-,TRBV7-2,once,TGTGCCAGCAGCTTCGGGATCTATAGCAATCAGCCCCAGCATTTT,CASSFGIYSNQPQHF
TRBJ2-5,TRBD1,TRBV11-3,-,TGTGCCAGCAGCCCGGGACAGAGACAAGAGACCCAGTACTTC,CASSPGQRQETQYF
TRBJ2-7,-,TRBV5-3,-,TGTGCCAGAAGCTTGACGTCAGCGGCATCCCCCTACGAGCAGTACTTC,CARSLTSAASPYEQYF
TRBJ1-1,-,TRBV11-3,-,TGTGCCAGCAGCCACCGTGCCCCCCGGCCCCCAGGCCATAAATCCGCTTTCTTT,CASSHRAPRPPGHKSAFF
TRBJ2-7,TRBD2,TRBV7-2,-,TGTGCCAGCAGCTTATTTGGGGGGGCCTACGAGCAGTACTTC,CASSLFGGAYEQYF
TRBJ1-4,-,TRBV21-1,-,TGTGCCAGCAGACCAACAGGGGAAATTGAAAAACTGTTTTTT,CASRPTGEIEKLFF
TRBJ2-7,TRBD1,TRBV3-1/TRBV3-2,many,TGTGCCAGCAGCCTTTCCGGGACAGCTTCCTACGAGCAGTACTTC,CASSLSGTASYEQYF
TRBJ1-5,TRBD1,TRBV27,-,TGTGCCAGCGGCCCCCGGGACAGGGGGAATCAGCCCCAGCATTTT,CASGPRDRGNQPQHF
TRBJ2-7,TRBD1,TRBV19,-,TGTGCCAGTCGCGGACAGGGGGGAGGTAACGAGCAGTACTTC,CASRGQGGGNEQYF
TRBJ2-1,TRBD1,TRBV7-3,-,TGTGCCAGCAGCCCCTCGACAGGGGCCTCCTACAATGAGCAGTTCTTC,CASSPSTGASYNEQFF
TRBJ1-2,TRBD1,TRBV9,-,TGTGCCAGCAGCCGGCGGGACAGGGTTTTCGTTGGCTATGGCTACACCTTC,CASSRRDRVFVGYGYTF
TRBJ2-5,TRBD2,TRBV7-2,-,TGTGCCAGCAGCACGACTAGCGGGAGGGCGCAGACCCAGTACTTC,CASSTTSGRAQTQYF
TRBJ1-2,-,TRBV28,-,TGTGCCACTACGCGGCGGACAGAGAACTATGGCTACACCTTC,CATTRRTENYGYTF
TRBJ2-7,TRBD1,TRBV4-3,-,TGCGCCAGCAGCCAAGGTCCGGACAGGGGACGGCACTACGAGCAGTACTTC,CASSQGPDRGRHYEQYF
TRBJ2-2,-,TRBV10-2,-,TGCGCCAGCAGTCCAAAAGGGGAGCTGTTTTTT,CASSPKGELFF
TRBJ2-7,TRBD1,TRBV7-2,-,TGTGCCAGCAGCTTTTGGTTCGGGGACAGGGACTCCTACGAGCAGTACTTC,CASSFWFGDRDSYEQYF
TRBJ1-4,-,TRBV3-1/TRBV3-2,-,TGTGCCAGCAGCCAAGAGGCAGGGAAAGAGTTTTTT,CASSQEAGKEFF
TRBJ1-5,-,TRBV16,-,TGTGCCAGCAGCCTTAGTCTTCAGCCCCAGCATTTT,CASSLSLQPQHF
TRBJ1-2,TRBD1,TRBV10-2,-,TGCGCCAGCAGGGGGGGACAGGGGGCTGATGGCTACACCTTC,CASRGGQGADGYTF
TRBJ1-5,TRBD1,TRBV16,-,TGTGCCAGCAGCCAATCGGGGACAGGGAACTCCAATCAGCCCCAGCATTTT,CASSQSGTGNSNQPQHF
TRBJ2-1,TRBD2,TRBV18,-,TGTGCCAGCTCACCACGGCTGGGAGGGACTAGCGGTTCCTACAATGAGCAGTTCTTC,CASSPRLGGTSGSYNEQFF
TRBJ1-3,-,TRBV4-1,-,TGCGCCAGCAGCCAAGATAGGTGGAGCTCTGGAAACACCATATATTTT,CASSQDRWSSGNTIYF
TRBJ2-7,TRBD2,TRBV7-2,-,TGTGCCAGCAGACAAAGACTAGCGGGTCCGTCCGAGCAGTACTTC,CASRQRLAGPSEQYF
TRBJ1-1,-,TRBV5-1,few,TGCGCCAGCAGCTTCACAGGGAGTTTAATGAACACTGAAGCTTTCTTT,CASSFTGSLMNTEAFF
TRBJ2-1,TRBD2,TRBV6-4,many,TGTGCCAGCAGTGAGCGGGGGGGCTCCTACAATGAGCAGTTCTTC,CASSERGGSYNEQFF
TRBJ1-2,-,TRBV5-6,-,TGTGCCAGCAGCTCTACAAGCGGCCATGGCTACACCTTC,CASSSTSGHGYTF
TRBJ2-7,-,TRBV28,-,TGTGCCAGCAGCCGGGGAGTCTACGAGCAGTACTTC,CASSRGVYEQYF